This T cell receptor (beta chain) is drawn from a study of blood T cell repertoires in COVID-19. Study details: Whether acute or convalescent, the COVID-19 samples came from the United States, Italy and Spain. T cells, B-cell-depleted T cells, or PBMCs provided the cDNA or gDNA that served as material.

Libraries were prepared by immunoSEQ multiplex PCR; TCRdb keeps only in-frame clonotypes and omits some of them. Among about 310,000 clones listed, about 89% were seen once. Adults between roughly 18 and 89 years of age took part from about two dozen US areas. Clinical histories supplied by participants themselves formed the basis of cohort assignment. This CDR3 comprises 12 residues. Germline V gene data show CDR1 as SGDLS and CDR2 as YYNGEE. V trimming: 4 bases; J trimming: 6 bases; junction bases outside the gene matches: 3. This receptor was obtained from a woman aged 40-49 years who had recovered from COVID-19. The chain is built from TRBV9 and TRBJ2-7, with 8 bases identical to TRBD1. Sequenced input: PBMCs or T cells enriched from blood (not recorded which). The CDR3 bases are TGTGCCAGCAGCACAGGGGGAAGCGAGCAGTACTTC. Its protein product is CASSTGGSEQYF.